Listed here are 13 T cell receptor beta chains from one sample, sequenced in a study of CD8 T cells in Susac syndrome. RNA was extracted with the RNeasy kit, and a quantity of about 0.45 to 1 ug was reverse transcribed using random hexamers. TCRdb reprocessed the immunoSEQ multiplex PCR reads via MiXCR and lists one record per CDR3 protein. Here the sample spans about 150,000 distinct CDR3 sequences, nearly 97% being singletons. The sequencing sample was made of CD8+ T cells from PBMCs. These receptors all come from a human donor with multiple sclerosis.

The CDR3 region has the DNA TGTGCCAGCAGTGGGACTAGCGGCAACAAAAACATTCAGTACTTC. Its translation is CASSGTSGNKNIQYF. The genes are TRBV2 and TRBJ2-4, with TRBD2 identical over 10 bases. The CDR3 covers 15 residues. The germline CDR1 and CDR2 sequences are SNHLY and FYNNEI. J was trimmed by 3 bases and V by 4 bases; bases with no gene match: 3.

The V gene is TRBV11-3, the J gene TRBJ2-7, with D hard to call. The CDR3 is made up of 13 amino acids. Germline V lookup: CDR1 SGHNT, CDR2 YENEEA. Trimming pared 0 bases from V and 7 bases from J, leaving 10 bases between. This CDR3 is CASSLDSPGEQYF. As DNA, the CDR3 is TGTGCCAGCAGCTTAGATTCTCCTGGAGAGCAGTACTTC.

In its sample, this clonotype was seen a few times. The rearrangement uses TRBV20-1 and TRBJ2-2; a weak D match, TRBD2 (6 bases). CDR3 length: 15 residues. Germline lookup yields CDR1 DFQATT and CDR2 SNEGSKA (reference sequence). V dropped 0 bases and J dropped 0 bases, with 8 bases sitting between them. The DNA of the CDR3 is TGCAGTGCTAGAGATGGAGGGGCGAACACCGGGGAGCTGTTTTTT. Encoded protein: CSARDGGANTGELFF.

The DNA of the CDR3 is TGTGCCAGCAGCCAAGATCGGGACAGCACCTACAATGAGCAGTTCTTC. It is translated as CASSQDRDSTYNEQFF. The gene calls are TRBV14 and TRBJ2-1; 7 nucleotides match TRBD1. Germline V gives CDR1 SGHDN, CDR2 FVKESK. The ends lost 0 bases at V and 2 bases at J; junction bases unmatched: 4. The CDR3 is 16 amino acids.

The chain employs TRBV5-1 and TRBJ1-2; no clear D gene. The CDR3 runs 15 residues. The germline V gene has CDR1 SGHRS and CDR2 YFSETQ. The V and J ends lost 4 bases and 3 bases respectively, with 16 bases between them. This chain's CDR3 is CASSPRPTPDYGYTF. In nucleotides, the CDR3 is TGCGCCAGCAGCCCGAGACCGACCCCTGACTATGGCTACACCTTC.

The chain recombines TRBV20-1 with TRBJ1-4; TRBD1 matches 7 bases. This CDR3 is 13 amino acids long. With V trimmed by 5 bases and J by 4 bases, 4 bases remained unmatched. Germline V gives CDR1 DFQATT, CDR2 SNEGSKA (reference sequence). The CDR3 nucleotides are TGCAGTGCTGGGGACAGAGGTAATGAAAAACTGTTTTTT. Amino acid sequence: CSAGDRGNEKLFF.

This clonotype was observed once. J is TRBJ2-7 and V is TRBV6-2 or TRBV6-3; D perhaps matches TRBD2 (6 bases). V shed 5 bases and J shed 2 bases, with 13 bases lying between them. The CDR3 extends over 14 amino acids. The germline CDR1 and CDR2 sequences are MNHEY and SVGEGT. The CDR3 nucleotides read TGTGCCAGCAGTGCGGGACCCGAGACCTACGAGCAGTACTTC. It specifies CASSAGPETYEQYF.

CDR3 amino acids: CSVDGTDDQETQYF. The DNA for the CDR3 is TGCAGCGTTGACGGGACAGACGATCAAGAGACCCAGTACTTC. The chain has TRBV29-1 and TRBJ2-5, with 7 bases matching TRBD1. The germline CDR1 and CDR2 sequences are SQVTM and ANQGSEA. The CDR3 is made up of 14 amino acids. V lost 3 bases, J lost 2 bases, and 6 bases stayed unmatched.

The chain is built from TRBV5-4 and TRBJ2-1; TRBD2 agrees at 10 bases. The V gene's germline CDR1 is SGHNT and CDR2 YYREEE (reference sequence). The CDR3 is 13 amino acids. With 0 bases clipped from V and 9 bases from J, the junction kept 0 bases outside the gene matches. The CDR3 DNA reads as TGTGCCAGCAGCTTGGAGCGGGGGGGTGAGCAGTTCTTC. Its protein product is CASSLERGGEQFF.

This chain uses TRBV29-1 with TRBJ1-2; maybe TRBD1 (5 bases). The CDR3 extends over 12 amino acids. V was shortened by 7 bases and J by 4 bases, with 13 bases between the two germline ends. Germline loops: CDR1 SQVTM, CDR2 ANQGSEA. The CDR3 bases are TGCAGCGCGTGGGGGGAACTCTATGGCTACACCTTC. This sequence encodes CSAWGELYGYTF.

V and J are TRBV9 and TRBJ2-3, with TRBD1 matching 10 bases. The germline V gene encodes CDR1 SGDLS and CDR2 YYNGEE. J gave up 2 bases and V 3 bases, and 3 bases lay outside the gene matches. CDR3 length: 15 amino acids. The CDR3 is CASSAGTGDTDTQYF. The CDR3 nucleotides read TGTGCCAGCAGCGCCGGGACAGGGGACACAGATACGCAGTATTTT.

V and J are TRBV15 and TRBJ2-7; TRBD2 agrees at 10 bases. Germline lookup yields CDR1 LNHNV and CDR2 YYDKDF (reference sequence). J lost 2 bases, V lost 5 bases, and 18 bases had no gene match. CDR3 length equals 19 residues. Written as DNA, the CDR3 is TGTGCCACCAGCGAGGGGAGCGGGGGGGCAAATTTCGGCGCCTACGAGCAGTACGTC. Amino acids: CATSEGSGGANFGAYEQYV.

The rearrangement links TRBV6-5 to TRBJ2-7; maybe TRBD2 (6 bases). Germline values: CDR1 MNHEY, CDR2 SVGAGI. V was trimmed by 5 bases and J by 3 bases, leaving 11 bases between them. The CDR3 consists of 13 residues. DNA of the CDR3: TGTGCCAGCAGTAAAGGAGGGATCTACGAGCAGTACTTC. It encodes CASSKGGIYEQYF.